This T cell receptor beta chain was profiled in a study of regulatory and conventional T cells in RAG deficiency. Measured with immunoSEQ multiplex PCR; TCRdb has only the in-frame clones, and not every one. Here the sample spans some 31,000 clones, 90% to 95% being singletons. CDR1 is SGHNT, CDR2 YYREEE, per germline (reference sequence). The CDR3 contains 15 residues. The V gene end was trimmed by 3 bases and the J gene end by 8 bases; junction bases not matched to a gene: 10. Note on this clone: Its target is unknown.

Conventional CD4+ T cells were sorted from blood as CD25-low CD127-high cells. Study conclusions and caveats: RAG-deficient patients showed markedly lower Shannon entropy and higher Simpson indices than control T-cell subsets. Other subsets showed about 10-fold reductions, but Treg unique TCR beta sequences fell 95 to 100-fold in these patients.

The same data also went into a second study, on regulatory T cells. That work states: The primer mix had 52 TRBV and 13 TRBJ primers.

The gene calls are TRBV5-4 and TRBJ2-1; 8 bases are shared with TRBD1. The source is a human donor in good health. Sequenced material: CD25- CD4+ T cells sorted from blood. The CDR3 loop reads CASSSGRTGSDEQFF. CDR3 in DNA: TGTGCCAGCAGCTCCGGCCGGACAGGGTCAGATGAGCAGTTCTTC.